This T cell receptor beta chain comes out of a study of graft-versus-host responses after intestinal transplantation. Profiled with immunoSEQ multiplex PCR; TCRdb holds only in-frame clones, not every one. The sample records some 13,000 clones, approximately 84% being singletons. Per germline, CDR1 MNHEY and CDR2 SMNVEV (reference sequence). V was shortened by 3 bases and J by 4 bases, with 12 bases between the two germline ends. The CDR3 spans 14 residues. The rearrangement uses TRBV27 and TRBJ1-1; D not certain. The starting material was PBMCs, obtained after intestinal transplantation. This clonotype was obtained from a human patient who received an intestinal transplant, so some T cells may come from the graft donor. CDR3 loop: CASSFSHESTEAFF. The CDR3, as DNA: TGTGCCAGCAGTTTTAGCCATGAGAGCACTGAAGCTTTCTTT.